Sequencing of this T cell receptor beta chain was carried out in a study of T cells in Graves' hyperthyroidism and ophthalmopathy. Study-wide points: Stable hyperthyroidism and ophthalmopathy were separated using 13 V-J signatures.

Researchers amplified the TCR beta CDR3 regions from RNA transcripts. Initially, a first-round RT-PCR of the TCR CDR3 employed the HTBI primer set. TCRdb reanalysed the multiplex PCR reads using MiXCR and keeps one entry per CDR3 protein. This table holds about 710,000 distinct CDR3 sequences, about 15% found once. This clonotype was recorded many times. Its antigen is as yet unknown. The V gene's germline CDR1 is MDHEN and CDR2 SYDVKM. Trimming cost V 8 bases and J 6 bases, with 20 bases left between them. CDR3 length: 14 amino acids. The source material was blood. The sequence came from a man aged 18 to 30 with Graves' hyperthyroidism. The chain recombines TRBV28 with TRBJ2-7; D might be TRBD1 or TRBD2, each matching 7 bases. The CDR3 is CASRKGGGASEQYF. CDR3 DNA: TGTGCCAGCCGAAAGGGAGGGGGCGCTTCCGAGCAGTACTTC.